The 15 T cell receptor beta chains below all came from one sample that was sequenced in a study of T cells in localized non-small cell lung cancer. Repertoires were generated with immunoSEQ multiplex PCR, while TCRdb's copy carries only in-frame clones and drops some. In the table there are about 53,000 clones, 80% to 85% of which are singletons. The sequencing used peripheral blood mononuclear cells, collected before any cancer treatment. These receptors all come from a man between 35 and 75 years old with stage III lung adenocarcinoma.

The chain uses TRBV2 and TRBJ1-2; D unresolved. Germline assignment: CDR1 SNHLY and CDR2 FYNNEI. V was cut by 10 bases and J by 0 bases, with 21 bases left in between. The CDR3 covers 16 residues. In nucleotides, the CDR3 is TGTGCCACCCAGAGCCTAAGCCAGGCAACTAACTATGGCTACACCTTC. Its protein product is CATQSLSQATNYGYTF.

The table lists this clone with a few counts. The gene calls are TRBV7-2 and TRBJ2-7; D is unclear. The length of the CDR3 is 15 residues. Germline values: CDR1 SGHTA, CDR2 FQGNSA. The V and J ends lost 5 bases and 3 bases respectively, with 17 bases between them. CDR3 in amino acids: CASSPSSSSHYEQYF. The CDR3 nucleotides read TGTGCCAGCAGCCCTTCTAGTAGCAGTCACTACGAGCAGTACTTC.

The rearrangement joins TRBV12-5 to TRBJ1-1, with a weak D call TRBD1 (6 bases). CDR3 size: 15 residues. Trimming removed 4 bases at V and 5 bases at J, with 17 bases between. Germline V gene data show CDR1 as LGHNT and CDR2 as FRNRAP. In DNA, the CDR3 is TGTGCTAGTGGTTCGCAGGACAGATTAAAGACTGAAGCTTTCTTT. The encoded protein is CASGSQDRLKTEAFF.

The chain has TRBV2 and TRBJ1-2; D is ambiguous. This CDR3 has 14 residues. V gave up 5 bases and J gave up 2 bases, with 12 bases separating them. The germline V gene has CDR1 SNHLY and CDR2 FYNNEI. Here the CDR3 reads CASSTANSNYGYTF. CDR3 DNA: TGTGCCAGCAGTACGGCCAATTCGAACTATGGCTACACCTTC.

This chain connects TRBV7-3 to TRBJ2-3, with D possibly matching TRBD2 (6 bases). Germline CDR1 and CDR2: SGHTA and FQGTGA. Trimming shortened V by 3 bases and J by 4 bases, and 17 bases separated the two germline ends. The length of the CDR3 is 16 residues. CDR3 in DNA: TGTGCCAGCAGCTTGGTGGGGGGAGGAAGGGCAGATACGCAGTATTTT. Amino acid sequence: CASSLVGGGRADTQYF.

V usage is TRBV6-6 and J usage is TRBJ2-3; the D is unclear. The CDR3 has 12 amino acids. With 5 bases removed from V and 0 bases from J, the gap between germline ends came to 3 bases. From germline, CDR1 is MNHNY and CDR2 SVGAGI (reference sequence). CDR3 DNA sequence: TGTGCCAGCAGTCCGAGCACAGATACGCAGTATTTT. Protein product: CASSPSTDTQYF.

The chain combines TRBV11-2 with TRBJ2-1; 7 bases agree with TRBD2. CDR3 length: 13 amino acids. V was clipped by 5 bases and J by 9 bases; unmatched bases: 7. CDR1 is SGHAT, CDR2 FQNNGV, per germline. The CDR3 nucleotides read TGTGCCAGCAGCGTCGGACTAGTCCGTGAGCAGTTCTTC. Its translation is CASSVGLVREQFF.

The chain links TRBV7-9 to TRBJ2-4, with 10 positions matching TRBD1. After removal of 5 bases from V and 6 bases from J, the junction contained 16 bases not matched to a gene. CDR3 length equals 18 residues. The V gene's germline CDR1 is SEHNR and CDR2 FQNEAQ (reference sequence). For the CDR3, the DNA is TGTGCCAGCAGCGCAGGATCCGGGACAGGGGACGGTGGAAACATTCAGTACTTC. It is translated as CASSAGSGTGDGGNIQYF.

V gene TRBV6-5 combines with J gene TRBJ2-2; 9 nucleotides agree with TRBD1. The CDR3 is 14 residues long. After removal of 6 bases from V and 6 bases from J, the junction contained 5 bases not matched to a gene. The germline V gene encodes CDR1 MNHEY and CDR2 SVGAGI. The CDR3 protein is CASRRDRDAGELFF. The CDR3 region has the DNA TGTGCCAGCAGAAGGGACAGGGATGCCGGGGAGCTGTTTTTT.

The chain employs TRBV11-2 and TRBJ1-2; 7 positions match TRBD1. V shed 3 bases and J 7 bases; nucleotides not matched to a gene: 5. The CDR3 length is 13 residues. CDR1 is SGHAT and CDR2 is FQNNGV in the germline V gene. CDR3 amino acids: CASSLDRQGGYTF. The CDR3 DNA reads TGTGCCAGCAGCTTGGACAGGCAGGGTGGCTACACCTTC.

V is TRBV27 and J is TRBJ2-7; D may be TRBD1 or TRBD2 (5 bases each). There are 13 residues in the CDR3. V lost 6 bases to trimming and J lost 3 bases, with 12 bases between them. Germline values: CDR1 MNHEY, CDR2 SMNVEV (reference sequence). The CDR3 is CASSTRDGYEQYF. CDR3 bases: TGTGCCAGCAGCACCAGGGACGGCTACGAGCAGTACTTC.

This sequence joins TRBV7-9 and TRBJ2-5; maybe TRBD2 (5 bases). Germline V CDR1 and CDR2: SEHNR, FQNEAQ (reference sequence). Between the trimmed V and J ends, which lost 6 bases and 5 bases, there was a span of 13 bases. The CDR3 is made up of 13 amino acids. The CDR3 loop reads CASSPEVGETQYF. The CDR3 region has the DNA TGTGCCAGCAGTCCGGAGGTCGGGGAGACCCAGTACTTC.

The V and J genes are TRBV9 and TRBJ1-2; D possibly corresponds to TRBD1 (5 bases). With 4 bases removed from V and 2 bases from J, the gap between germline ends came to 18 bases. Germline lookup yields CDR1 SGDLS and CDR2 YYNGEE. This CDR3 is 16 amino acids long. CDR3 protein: CASSPGGAGTNYGYTF. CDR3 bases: TGTGCCAGCAGCCCCGGAGGGGCAGGGACGAACTATGGCTACACCTTC.

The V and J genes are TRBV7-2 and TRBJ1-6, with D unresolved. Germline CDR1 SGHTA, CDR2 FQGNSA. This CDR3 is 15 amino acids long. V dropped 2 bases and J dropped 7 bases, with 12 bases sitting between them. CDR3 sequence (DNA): TGTGCCAGCAGCTTATCCGGATCCACCAATTCACCCCTCCACTTT. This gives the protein CASSLSGSTNSPLHF. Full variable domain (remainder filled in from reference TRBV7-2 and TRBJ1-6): GAGVSQSPSNKVTEKGKDVELRCDPISGHTALYWYRQSLGQGLEFLIYFQGNSAPDKSGLPSDRFSAERTGGSVSTLTIQRTQQEDSAVYLCASSLSGSTNSPLHFGNGTRLTVT.

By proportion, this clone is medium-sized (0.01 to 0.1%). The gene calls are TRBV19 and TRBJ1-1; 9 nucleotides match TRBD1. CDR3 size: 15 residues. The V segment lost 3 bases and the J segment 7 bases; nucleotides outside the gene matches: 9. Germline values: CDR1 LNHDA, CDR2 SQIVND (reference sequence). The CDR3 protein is CASSIRGTGHFEAFF. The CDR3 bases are TGTGCCAGTAGTATCCGCGGGACAGGGCACTTTGAAGCTTTCTTT.